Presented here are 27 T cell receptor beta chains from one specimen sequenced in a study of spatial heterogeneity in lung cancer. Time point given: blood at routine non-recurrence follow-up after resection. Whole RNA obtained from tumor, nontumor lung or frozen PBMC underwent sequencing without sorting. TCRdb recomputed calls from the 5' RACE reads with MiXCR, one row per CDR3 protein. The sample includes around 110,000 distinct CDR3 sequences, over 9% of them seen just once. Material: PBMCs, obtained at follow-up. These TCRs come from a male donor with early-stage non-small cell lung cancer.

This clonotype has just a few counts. CDR3 sequence reads: CASSRLALRPPYEQYF. The CDR3 nucleotides are TGTGCCAGCAGTCGCCTCGCCCTCCGACCCCCCTACGAGCAGTACTTC. The V gene is TRBV27, the J gene TRBJ2-7; D remains unclear. Trimming shortened V by 5 bases and J by 2 bases, and 19 bases separated the two germline ends. CDR3 length: 16 amino acids. CDR1 and CDR2 (germline): MNHEY, SMNVEV (reference sequence).

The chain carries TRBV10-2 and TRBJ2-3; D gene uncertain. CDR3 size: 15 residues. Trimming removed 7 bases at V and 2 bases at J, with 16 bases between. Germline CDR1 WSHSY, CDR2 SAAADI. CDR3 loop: CASTGDPLYTDTQYF. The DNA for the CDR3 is TGCGCCAGCACTGGGGATCCCTTATACACAGATACGCAGTATTTT.

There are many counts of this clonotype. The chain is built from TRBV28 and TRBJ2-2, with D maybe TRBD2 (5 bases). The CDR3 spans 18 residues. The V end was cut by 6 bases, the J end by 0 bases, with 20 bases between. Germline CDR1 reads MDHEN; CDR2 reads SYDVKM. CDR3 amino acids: CASRPRGLRTSNTGELFF. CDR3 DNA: TGTGCCAGCAGACCCAGAGGGCTCAGGACTTCGAACACCGGGGAGCTGTTTTTT.

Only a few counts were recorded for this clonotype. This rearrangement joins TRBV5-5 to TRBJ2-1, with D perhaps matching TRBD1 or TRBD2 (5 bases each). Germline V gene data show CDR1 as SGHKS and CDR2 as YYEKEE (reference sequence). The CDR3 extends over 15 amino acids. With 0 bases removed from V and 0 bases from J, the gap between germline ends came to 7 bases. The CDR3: CASSLGGVSYNEQFF. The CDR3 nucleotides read TGTGCCAGCAGCTTGGGAGGGGTCTCCTACAATGAGCAGTTCTTC.

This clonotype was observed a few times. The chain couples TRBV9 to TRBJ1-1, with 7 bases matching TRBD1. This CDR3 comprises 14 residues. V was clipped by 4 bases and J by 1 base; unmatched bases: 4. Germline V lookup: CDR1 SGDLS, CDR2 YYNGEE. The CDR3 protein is CASSPNRGNTEAFF. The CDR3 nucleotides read TGTGCCAGCAGCCCGAACAGGGGGAACACTGAAGCTTTCTTT.

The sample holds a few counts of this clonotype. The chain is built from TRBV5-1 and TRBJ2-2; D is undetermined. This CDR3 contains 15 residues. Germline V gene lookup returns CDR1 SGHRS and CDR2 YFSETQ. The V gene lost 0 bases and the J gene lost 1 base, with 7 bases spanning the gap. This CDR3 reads CASSLVAGNTGELFF. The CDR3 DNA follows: TGCGCCAGCAGCTTGGTAGCAGGGAACACCGGGGAGCTGTTTTTT.

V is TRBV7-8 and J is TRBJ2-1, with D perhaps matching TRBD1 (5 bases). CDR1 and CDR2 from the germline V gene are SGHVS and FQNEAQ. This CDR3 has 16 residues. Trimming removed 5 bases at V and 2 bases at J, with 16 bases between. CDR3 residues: CASSLRRQGTYNEQFF. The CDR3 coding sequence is TGTGCCAGCAGCCTCCGTCGGCAGGGAACCTACAATGAGCAGTTCTTC.

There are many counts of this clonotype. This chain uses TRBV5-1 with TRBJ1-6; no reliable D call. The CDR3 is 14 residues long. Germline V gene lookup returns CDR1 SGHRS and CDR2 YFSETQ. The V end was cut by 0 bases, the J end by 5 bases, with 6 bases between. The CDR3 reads CASSLAPNNSPLHF. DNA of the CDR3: TGCGCCAGCAGCTTGGCCCCGAATAATTCACCCCTCCACTTT.

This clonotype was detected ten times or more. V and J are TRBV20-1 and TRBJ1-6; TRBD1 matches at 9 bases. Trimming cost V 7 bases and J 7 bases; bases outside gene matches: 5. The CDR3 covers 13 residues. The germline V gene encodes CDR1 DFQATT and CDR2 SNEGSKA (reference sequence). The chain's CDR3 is CSGEGQGNSPLHF. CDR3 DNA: TGCAGTGGAGAAGGACAGGGGAATTCACCCCTCCACTTT.

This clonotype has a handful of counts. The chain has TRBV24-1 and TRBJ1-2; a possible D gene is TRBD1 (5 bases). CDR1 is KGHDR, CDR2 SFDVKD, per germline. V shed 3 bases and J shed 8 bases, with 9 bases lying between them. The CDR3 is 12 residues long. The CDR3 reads CATSDGTSGYTF. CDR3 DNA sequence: TGTGCCACCAGTGATGGGACTAGCGGCTACACCTTC.

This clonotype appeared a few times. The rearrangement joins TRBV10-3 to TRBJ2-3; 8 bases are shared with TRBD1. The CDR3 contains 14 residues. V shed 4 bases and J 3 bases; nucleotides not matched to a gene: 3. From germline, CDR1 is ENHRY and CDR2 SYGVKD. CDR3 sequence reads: CAISGTGFTDTQYF. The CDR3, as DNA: TGTGCCATCAGTGGGACAGGGTTTACAGATACGCAGTATTTT.

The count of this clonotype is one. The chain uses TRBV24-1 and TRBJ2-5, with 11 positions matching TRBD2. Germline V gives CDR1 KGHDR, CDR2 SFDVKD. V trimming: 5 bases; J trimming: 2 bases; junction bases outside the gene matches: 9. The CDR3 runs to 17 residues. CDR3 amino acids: CATSAIELAGGQETQYF. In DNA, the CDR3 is TGTGCCACCAGTGCTATCGAGTTAGCGGGGGGGCAAGAGACCCAGTACTTC.

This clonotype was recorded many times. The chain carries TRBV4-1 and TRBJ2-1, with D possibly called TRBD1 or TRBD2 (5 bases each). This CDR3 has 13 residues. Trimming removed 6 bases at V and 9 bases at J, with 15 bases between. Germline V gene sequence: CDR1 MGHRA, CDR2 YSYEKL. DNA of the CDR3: TGCGCCAGCAGGCAGGGAGTACTGGGTGAGCAGTTCTTC. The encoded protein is CASRQGVLGEQFF.

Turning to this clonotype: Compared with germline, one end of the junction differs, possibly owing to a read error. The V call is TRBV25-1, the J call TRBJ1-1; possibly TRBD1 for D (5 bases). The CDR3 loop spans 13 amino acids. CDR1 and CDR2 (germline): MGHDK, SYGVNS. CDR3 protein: CANSGTGSTEAFF. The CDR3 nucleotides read TGTGCCAACAGTGGGACGGGGAGCACTGAAGCTTTCTTT. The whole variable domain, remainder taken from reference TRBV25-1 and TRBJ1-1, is EADIYQTPRYLVIGTGKKITLECSQTMGHDKMYWYQQDPGMELHLIHYSYGVNSTEKGDLSSESTVSRIRTEHFPLTLESARPSHTSQYLCANSGTGSTEAFFGQGTRLTVV.

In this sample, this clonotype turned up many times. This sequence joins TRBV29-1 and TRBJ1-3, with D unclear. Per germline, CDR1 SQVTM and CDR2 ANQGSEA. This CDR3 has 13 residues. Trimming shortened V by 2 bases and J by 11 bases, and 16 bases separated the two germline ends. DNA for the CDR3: TGCAGCGTTGAATTTCGACCCAATGCCCCCATATATTTT. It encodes CSVEFRPNAPIYF.

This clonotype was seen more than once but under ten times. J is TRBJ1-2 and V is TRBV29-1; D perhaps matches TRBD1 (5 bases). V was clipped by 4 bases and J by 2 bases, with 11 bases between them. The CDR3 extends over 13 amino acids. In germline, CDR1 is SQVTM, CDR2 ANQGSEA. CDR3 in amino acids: CSVGAGPNYGYTF. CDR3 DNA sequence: TGCAGCGTTGGGGCAGGGCCCAACTATGGCTACACCTTC.

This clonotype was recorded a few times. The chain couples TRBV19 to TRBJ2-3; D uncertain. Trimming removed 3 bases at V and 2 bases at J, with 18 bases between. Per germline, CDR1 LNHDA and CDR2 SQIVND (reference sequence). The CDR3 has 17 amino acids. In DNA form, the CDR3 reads TGTGCCAGTAGTATGTCACCCTTCGGAGCAGCCACAGATACGCAGTATTTT. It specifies CASSMSPFGAATDTQYF.

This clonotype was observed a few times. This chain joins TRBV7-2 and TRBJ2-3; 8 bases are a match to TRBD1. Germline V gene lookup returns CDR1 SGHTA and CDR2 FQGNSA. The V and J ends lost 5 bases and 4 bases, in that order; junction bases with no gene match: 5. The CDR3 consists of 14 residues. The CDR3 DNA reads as TGTGCCAGCAGCGAGGGACAGGTGCCAGATACGCAGTATTTT. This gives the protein CASSEGQVPDTQYF.

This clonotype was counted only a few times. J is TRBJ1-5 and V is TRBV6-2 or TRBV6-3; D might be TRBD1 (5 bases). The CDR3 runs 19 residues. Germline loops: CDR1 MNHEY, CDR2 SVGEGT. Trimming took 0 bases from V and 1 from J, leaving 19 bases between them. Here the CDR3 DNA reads TGTGCCAGCAGTTACTCGGGGCAGGGCCCGTCATCCAGCAATCAGCCCCAGCATTTT. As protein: CASSYSGQGPSSSNQPQHF.

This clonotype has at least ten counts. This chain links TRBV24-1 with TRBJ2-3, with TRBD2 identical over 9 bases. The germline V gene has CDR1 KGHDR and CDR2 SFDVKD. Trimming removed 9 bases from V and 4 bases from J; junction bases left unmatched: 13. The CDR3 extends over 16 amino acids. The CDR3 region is CATSIGAGGRADTQYF. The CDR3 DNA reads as TGTGCCACCTCGATCGGGGCGGGGGGGCGAGCAGATACGCAGTATTTT.

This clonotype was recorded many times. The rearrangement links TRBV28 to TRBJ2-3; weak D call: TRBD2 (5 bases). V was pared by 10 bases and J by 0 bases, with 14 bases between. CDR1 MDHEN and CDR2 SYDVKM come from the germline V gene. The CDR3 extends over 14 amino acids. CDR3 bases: TGTGCCACCCACAGACTATTTAGCACAGATACGCAGTATTTT. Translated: CATHRLFSTDTQYF.

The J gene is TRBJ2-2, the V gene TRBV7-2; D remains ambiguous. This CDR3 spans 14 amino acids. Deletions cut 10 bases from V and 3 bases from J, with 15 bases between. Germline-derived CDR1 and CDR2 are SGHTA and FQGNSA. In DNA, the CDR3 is TGTGCCACGCTCCTAACACTCTACACCGGGGAGCTGTTTTTT. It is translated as CATLLTLYTGELFF.

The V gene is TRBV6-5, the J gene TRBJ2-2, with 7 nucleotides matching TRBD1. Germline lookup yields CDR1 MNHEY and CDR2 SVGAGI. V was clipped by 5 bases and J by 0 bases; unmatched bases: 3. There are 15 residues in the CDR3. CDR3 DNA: TGTGCCAGCAGTAGGGACAGTACGAACACCGGGGAGCTGTTTTTT. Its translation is CASSRDSTNTGELFF.

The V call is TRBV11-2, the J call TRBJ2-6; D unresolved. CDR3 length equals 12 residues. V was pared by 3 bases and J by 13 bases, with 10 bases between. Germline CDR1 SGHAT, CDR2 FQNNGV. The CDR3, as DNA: TGTGCCAGCAGCTTTTACCCCCAGGTCCTGACTTTC. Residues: CASSFYPQVLTF.

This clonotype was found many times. CDR3 sequence reads: CASRVSEYTEAFF. CDR3 bases: TGCGCCAGCAGGGTATCGGAATACACTGAAGCTTTCTTT. This chain joins TRBV5-1 and TRBJ1-1; no clear D gene. This CDR3 spans 13 amino acids. CDR1 and CDR2 (germline): SGHRS, YFSETQ. The germline V and J ends were trimmed by 5 bases and 3 bases, with 11 bases remaining between them.

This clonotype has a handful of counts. The CDR3 nucleotides are TGTGCCAGCAGCCAAGGGGGGGCCGGGACAGATACGCAGTATTTT. Translation gives CASSQGGAGTDTQYF. The rearrangement uses TRBV3-1 and TRBJ2-3, with D tentatively TRBD1 or TRBD2 (6 bases each). V was pared by 1 base and J by 3 bases, with 11 bases between. The CDR3 totals 15 residues. CDR1 is LGHDT, CDR2 YNNKEL, per germline (reference sequence).

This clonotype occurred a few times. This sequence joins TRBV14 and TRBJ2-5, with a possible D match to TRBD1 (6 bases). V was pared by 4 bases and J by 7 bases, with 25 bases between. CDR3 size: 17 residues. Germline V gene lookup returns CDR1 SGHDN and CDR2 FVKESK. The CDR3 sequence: CASSPPGGGQIFWTQYF. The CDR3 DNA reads TGTGCCAGCAGCCCCCCTGGTGGGGGCCAAATCTTCTGGACCCAGTACTTC.